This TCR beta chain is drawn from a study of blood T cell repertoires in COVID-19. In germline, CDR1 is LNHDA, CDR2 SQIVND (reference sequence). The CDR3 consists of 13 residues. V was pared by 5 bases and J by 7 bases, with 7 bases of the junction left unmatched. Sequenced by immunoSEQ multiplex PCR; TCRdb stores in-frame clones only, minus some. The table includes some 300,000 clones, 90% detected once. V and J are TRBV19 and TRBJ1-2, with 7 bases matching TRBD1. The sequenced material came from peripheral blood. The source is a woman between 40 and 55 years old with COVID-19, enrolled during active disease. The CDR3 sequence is CASSLTGFTGYTF. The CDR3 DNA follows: TGTGCCAGTAGTTTGACAGGGTTTACTGGCTACACCTTC.